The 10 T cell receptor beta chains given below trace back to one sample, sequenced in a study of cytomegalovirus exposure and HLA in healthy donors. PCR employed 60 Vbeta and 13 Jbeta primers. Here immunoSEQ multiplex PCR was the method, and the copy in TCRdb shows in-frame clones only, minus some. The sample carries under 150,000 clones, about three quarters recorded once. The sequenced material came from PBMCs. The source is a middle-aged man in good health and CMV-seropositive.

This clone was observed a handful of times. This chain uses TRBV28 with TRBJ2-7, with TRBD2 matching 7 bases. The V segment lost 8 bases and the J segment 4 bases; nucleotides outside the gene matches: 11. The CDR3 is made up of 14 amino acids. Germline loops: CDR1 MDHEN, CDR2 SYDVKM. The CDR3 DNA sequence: TGTGCCAGCTCTGCGGGAGATCGTCCTTACGAGCAGTACTTC. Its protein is CASSAGDRPYEQYF.

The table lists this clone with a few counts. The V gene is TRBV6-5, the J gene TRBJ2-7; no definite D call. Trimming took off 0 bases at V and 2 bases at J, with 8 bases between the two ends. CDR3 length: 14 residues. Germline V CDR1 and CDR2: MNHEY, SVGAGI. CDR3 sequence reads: CASSYSRPAYEQYF. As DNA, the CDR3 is TGTGCCAGCAGTTACTCGAGGCCAGCCTACGAGCAGTACTTC.

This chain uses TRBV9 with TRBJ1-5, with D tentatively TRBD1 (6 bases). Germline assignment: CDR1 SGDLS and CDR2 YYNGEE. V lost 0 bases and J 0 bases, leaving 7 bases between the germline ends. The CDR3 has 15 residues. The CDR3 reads CASSVGTVSNQPQHF. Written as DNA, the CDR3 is TGTGCCAGCAGCGTAGGGACAGTTAGCAATCAGCCCCAGCATTTT.

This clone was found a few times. CDR3 in amino acids: CSVEAGPYGYTF. The CDR3 coding sequence is TGCAGCGTTGAAGCAGGCCCCTATGGCTACACCTTC. V gene TRBV29-1 combines with J gene TRBJ1-2; D not certain. CDR3 length: 12 amino acids. CDR1 SQVTM and CDR2 ANQGSEA come from the germline V gene. V lost 1 base, J lost 4 bases, and 7 bases lay in between.

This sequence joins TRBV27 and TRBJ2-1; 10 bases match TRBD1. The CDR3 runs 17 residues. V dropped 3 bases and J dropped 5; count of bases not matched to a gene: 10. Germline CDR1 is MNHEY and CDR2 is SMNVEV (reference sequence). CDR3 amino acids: CASSFSPGQGSNNEQFF. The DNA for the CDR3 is TGTGCCAGCAGTTTCTCACCGGGACAGGGGTCCAACAATGAGCAGTTCTTC.

The CDR3 loop reads CSVVQNYGYTF. The CDR3 nucleotides are TGCAGCGTTGTACAGAACTATGGCTACACCTTC. V gene TRBV29-1 combines with J gene TRBJ1-2; D remains unclear. V dropped 4 bases and J dropped 2 bases, with 5 bases sitting between them. The CDR3 extends over 11 amino acids. CDR1 is SQVTM, CDR2 ANQGSEA, per germline.

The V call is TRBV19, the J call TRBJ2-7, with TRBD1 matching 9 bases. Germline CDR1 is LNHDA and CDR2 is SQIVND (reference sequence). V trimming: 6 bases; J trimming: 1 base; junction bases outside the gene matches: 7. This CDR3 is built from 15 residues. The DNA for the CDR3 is TGTGCCAGTAGCAGCCCCGGGACAGGGTCCTACGAGCAGTACTTC. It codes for CASSSPGTGSYEQYF. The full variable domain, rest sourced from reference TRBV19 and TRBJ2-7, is DGGITQSPKYLFRKEGQNVTLSCEQNLNHDAMYWYRQDPGQGLRLIYYSQIVNDFQKGDIAEGYSVSREKKESFPLTVTSAQKNPTAFYLCASSSPGTGSYEQYFGPGTRLTVT.

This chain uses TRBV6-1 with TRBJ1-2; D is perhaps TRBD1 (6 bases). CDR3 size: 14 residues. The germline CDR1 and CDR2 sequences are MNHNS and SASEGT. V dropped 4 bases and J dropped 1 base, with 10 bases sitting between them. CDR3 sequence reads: CASSAPDSNYGYTF. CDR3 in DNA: TGTGCCAGCAGTGCACCGGACAGTAACTATGGCTACACCTTC.

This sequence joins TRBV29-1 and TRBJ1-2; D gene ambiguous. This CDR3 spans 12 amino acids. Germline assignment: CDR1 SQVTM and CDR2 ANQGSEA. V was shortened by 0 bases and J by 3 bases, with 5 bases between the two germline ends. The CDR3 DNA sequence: TGCAGCGTTGAAGATCTAGACTATGGCTACACCTTC. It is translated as CSVEDLDYGYTF.

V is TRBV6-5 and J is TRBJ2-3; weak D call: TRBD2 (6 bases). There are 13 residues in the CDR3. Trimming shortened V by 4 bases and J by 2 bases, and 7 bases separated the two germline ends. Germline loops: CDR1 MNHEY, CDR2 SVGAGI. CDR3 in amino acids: CASSWDFTDTQYF. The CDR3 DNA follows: TGTGCCAGCAGTTGGGACTTCACAGATACGCAGTATTTT.